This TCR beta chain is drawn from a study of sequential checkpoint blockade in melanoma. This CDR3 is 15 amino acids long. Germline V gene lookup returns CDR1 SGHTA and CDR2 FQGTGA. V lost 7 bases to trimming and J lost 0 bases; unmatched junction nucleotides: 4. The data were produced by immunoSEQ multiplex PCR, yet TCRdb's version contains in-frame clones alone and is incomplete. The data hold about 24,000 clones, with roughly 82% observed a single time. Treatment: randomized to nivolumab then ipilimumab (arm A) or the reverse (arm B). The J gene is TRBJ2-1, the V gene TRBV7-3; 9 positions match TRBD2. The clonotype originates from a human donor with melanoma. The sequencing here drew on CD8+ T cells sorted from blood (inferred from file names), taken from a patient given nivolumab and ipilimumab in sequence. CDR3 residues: CASTDSGGSYNEQFF. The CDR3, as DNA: TGTGCCAGCACCGATAGCGGGGGCTCCTACAATGAGCAGTTCTTC.